Below, 28 T cell receptor beta chains from the same sample are listed, as sequenced in a study of T cells after yellow fever vaccination (dated by TCRdb to the late 2010s). Sample treatment or condition, as interpreted from the label and publication: live attenuated yellow fever vaccine strain. The library was built by means of 5' RACE. The data were produced on an Illumina HiSeq 2500. Starting from the raw public reads, TCRdb applied fastp trimming at Q25, assembled clones with MiXCR and retained in-frame beta chains. Rows with a matching CDR3 protein are joined into one entry that keeps the most common DNA and genes. The sample yields tens of thousands of distinct CDR3 sequences; over 6% were counted once. About 40% of the sample is held by the ten biggest clonotypes. This specimen consisted of CD8+ T cells sorted from PBMCs, obtained approximately 47 days after the first yellow fever vaccination. The receptors originated from a man aged 18 to 29 who received the YFV17D yellow fever vaccine.

V gene TRBV7-9 combines with J gene TRBJ2-1; D call uncertain. Per the germline V gene, CDR1 is SEHNR and CDR2 is FQNEAQ (reference sequence). The CDR3 has 14 amino acids. Trimming shortened V by 10 bases and J by 5 bases, and 18 bases separated the two germline ends. CDR3 DNA sequence: TGTGCCATCGGCCCCGGGCGACGGCACAATGAGCAGTTCTTC. As protein: CAIGPGRRHNEQFF.

This clonotype was found a few times. The rearrangement links TRBV12-3 or TRBV12-4 to TRBJ1-5; D is unresolved. There are 14 residues in the CDR3. V was trimmed by 0 bases and J by 6 bases, leaving 9 bases between them. CDR3 in amino acids: CASSLAAESQPQHF. The CDR3 bases are TGTGCCAGCAGTTTAGCGGCGGAATCTCAGCCCCAGCATTTT.

Only a few counts were recorded for this clonotype. The rearrangement uses TRBV12-5 and TRBJ1-1; D gene uncertain. Germline V gene sequence: CDR1 LGHNT, CDR2 FRNRAP. The CDR3 contains 12 residues. The CDR3 spells CATGRENTEAFF. CDR3 DNA sequence: TGTGCCACCGGTAGGGAGAACACTGAAGCTTTCTTT. Based on the CDR3 plus reference TRBV12-5 and TRBJ1-1, the full variable domain is DARVTQTPRHKVTEMGQEVTMRCQPILGHNTVFWYRQTMMQGLELLAYFRNRAPLDDSGMPKDRFSAEMPDATLATLKIQPSEPRDSAVYFCATGRENTEAFFGQGTRLTVV.

This clonotype showed up many times. The V gene is TRBV24-1, the J gene TRBJ1-4; 7 nucleotides match TRBD1. The CDR3 consists of 13 residues. Looked up from germline, CDR1 is KGHDR and CDR2 is SFDVKD. V was clipped by 4 bases and J by 7 bases; unmatched bases: 2. The CDR3: CATSDRTGEKLFF. The CDR3 region has the DNA TGTGCCACCAGTGACCGGACAGGTGAAAAACTGTTTTTT.

This clonotype was seen repeatedly, ten times or more. The chain combines TRBV7-3 with TRBJ2-1, with 9 bases aligning to TRBD2. The CDR3 extends over 15 amino acids. Germline V CDR1 and CDR2: SGHTA, FQGTGA. The trim removed 2 bases at V and 9 bases at J, leaving 8 bases unmatched. As DNA, the CDR3 is TGTGCCAGCAGCTTAGGGGCGGGGGGGTACTCTGAGCAGTTCTTC. It translates to CASSLGAGGYSEQFF.

Points on this clonotype: Since a much larger clone is just one base distant, this may be a read error. The rearrangement uses TRBV6-5 and TRBJ2-2; 7 positions match TRBD2. CDR1 and CDR2 (germline): MNHEY, SVGAGI. This CDR3 contains 15 residues. The CDR3 here is CARSSRGGNTGELFF. The CDR3 DNA reads as TGTGCCAGGAGTTCCCGCGGGGGTAACACCGGGGAGCTGTTTTTT.

The rearrangement uses TRBV6-1 and TRBJ2-7; 8 nucleotides match TRBD1. CDR1 and CDR2 (germline): MNHNS, SASEGT. Trimming cost V 2 bases and J 3 bases; bases outside gene matches: 3. This CDR3 is built from 14 residues. CDR3 nucleotide sequence: TGTGCCAGCAGTGAACAGGGGGCCCTCTACGAGCAGTACTTC. Translation gives CASSEQGALYEQYF.

This clonotype was seen only a few times. The chain is built from TRBV10-3 and TRBJ2-6; D is uncertain. Germline CDR1 and CDR2: ENHRY and SYGVKD. The CDR3 length is 15 residues. The V and J ends lost 6 bases and 2 bases respectively, with 11 bases between them. The CDR3 is CAISPYPTGANVLTF. As DNA, the CDR3 is TGTGCCATCAGCCCTTATCCCACTGGGGCCAACGTCCTGACTTTC.

Many counts were recorded for this clonotype. This chain uses TRBV5-1 with TRBJ2-1; no definite D call. Germline lookup yields CDR1 SGHRS and CDR2 YFSETQ. V lost 4 bases, J lost 3 bases, and 17 bases lay in between. The CDR3 extends over 16 amino acids. The CDR3 nucleotides are TGCGCCAGCAGCGCGCCGACGGAGACTTTCTACAATGAGCAGTTCTTC. Translating it yields CASSAPTETFYNEQFF.

V and J are TRBV29-1 and TRBJ1-1, with no clear D. Trimming shortened V by 6 bases and J by 3 bases, and 11 bases separated the two germline ends. This CDR3 comprises 12 residues. Germline-derived CDR1 and CDR2 are SQVTM and ANQGSEA. The CDR3, as DNA: TGCAGCGTAGCGGTCCGGGACACTGAAGCTTTCTTT. Translating it yields CSVAVRDTEAFF.

In this sample, this clonotype turned up a few times. The V and J genes are TRBV12-3 or TRBV12-4 and TRBJ2-1; D remains ambiguous. This CDR3 comprises 14 residues. V was cut by 3 bases and J by 0 bases, with 6 bases left in between. The CDR3 region is CASSLISSYNEQFF. The CDR3 coding sequence is TGTGCCAGCAGTTTGATCAGCTCCTACAATGAGCAGTTCTTC.

V is TRBV5-8 and J is TRBJ1-5; TRBD1 aligns across 7 bases. The CDR3 has 15 residues. V lost 0 bases, J lost 3 bases, and 3 bases stayed unmatched. Germline V CDR1 and CDR2: SGHTS, YDEGEE. The CDR3: CASSLGDRYNQPQHF. CDR3 DNA: TGTGCCAGCAGCTTGGGGGACAGATACAATCAGCCCCAGCATTTT.

This clonotype was seen at least ten times. The gene calls are TRBV28 and TRBJ2-1, with D unresolved. V dropped 5 bases and J dropped 6 bases, with 11 bases sitting between them. This CDR3 has 13 amino acids. Germline assignment: CDR1 MDHEN and CDR2 SYDVKM. CDR3 in amino acids: CASSPVWSNEQFF. The CDR3 region has the DNA TGTGCCAGCAGTCCGGTGTGGAGCAATGAGCAGTTCTTC.

V and J are TRBV24-1 and TRBJ1-4; D remains unclear. The CDR3 extends over 18 amino acids. The V gene's germline CDR1 is KGHDR and CDR2 SFDVKD. V shed 5 bases and J shed 4 bases, with 22 bases lying between them. The CDR3 here is CATSVRARFEQSNEKLFF. CDR3 sequence (DNA): TGTGCCACCAGTGTTCGGGCTCGGTTCGAGCAGAGTAATGAAAAACTGTTTTTT.

This clonotype came up many times. The chain couples TRBV2 to TRBJ2-7; D unclear. Germline loops: CDR1 SNHLY, CDR2 FYNNEI. Deletions cut 1 base from V and 2 bases from J, with 9 bases between. This CDR3 spans 14 amino acids. The CDR3 DNA sequence: TGTGCCAGCAGTGAAGTAGGTGTCCCCTACGAGCAGTACTTC. This gives the protein CASSEVGVPYEQYF.

By its share, this clonotype is medium-sized. The J gene is TRBJ2-2, the V gene TRBV10-3; TRBD1 aligns across 7 bases. From germline, CDR1 is ENHRY and CDR2 SYGVKD. V was clipped by 0 bases and J by 5 bases; unmatched bases: 3. The CDR3 loop spans 15 amino acids. The CDR3 sequence is CAISESQQGTGELFF. The CDR3 nucleotides are TGTGCCATCAGTGAGTCCCAACAGGGGACCGGGGAGCTGTTTTTT.

This clonotype occurred many times. The CDR3 DNA is TGCGCCAGCAGCCAAGCCAGCGGGGGTAGCACAGATACGCAGTATTTT. Translation: CASSQASGGSTDTQYF. The rearrangement joins TRBV4-1 to TRBJ2-3; 8 bases align to TRBD2. The CDR3 totals 16 residues. CDR1 and CDR2 from the germline V gene are MGHRA and YSYEKL. Trimming cost V 1 base and J 0 bases; bases outside gene matches: 3.

This clonotype was detected many times. V is TRBV5-1 and J is TRBJ2-7; no clear D. V lost 1 base to trimming and J lost 2 bases, with 16 bases between them. CDR1 SGHRS and CDR2 YFSETQ come from the germline V gene. The CDR3 runs to 16 residues. CDR3 DNA: TGCGCCAGCAGCTTGTCGTCATTCGGCGAAGCCTACGAGCAGTACGTC. Translating it yields CASSLSSFGEAYEQYV.

This clonotype was detected many times. The rearrangement links TRBV29-1 to TRBJ2-7; D possibly matches TRBD1 or TRBD2 (5 bases each). The V end lost 7 bases, the J end lost 3 bases, and 19 bases lay between the germline ends. Germline V CDR1 and CDR2: SQVTM, ANQGSEA. The CDR3 has 14 amino acids. The CDR3 spells CSAEGRGEGYEQYF. The CDR3 nucleotides are TGCAGCGCCGAGGGTAGAGGGGAAGGCTACGAGCAGTACTTC.

Ten or more counts support this clonotype. This CDR3 reads CSASEVVNTEAFF. The CDR3 DNA reads as TGCAGTGCTAGCGAGGTGGTGAACACTGAAGCTTTCTTT. The chain carries TRBV20-1 and TRBJ1-1; D call uncertain. The V and J ends lost 3 bases and 0 bases respectively, with 8 bases between them. The CDR3 consists of 13 residues. The germline CDR1 and CDR2 sequences are DFQATT and SNEGSKA (reference sequence).

As for this clonotype: The junction shows a germline mismatch at one end, possibly a read error. CDR3 amino acids: CASREFSSTDTQYF. CDR3 bases: TGCGCCAGCAGGGAGTTCTCTAGCACAGATACGCAGTATTTT. V is TRBV10-2 and J is TRBJ2-3; no firm D call. Germline V gene sequence: CDR1 WSHSY, CDR2 SAAADI. The CDR3 covers 14 residues.

The CDR3 sequence: CASGGGENIQYF. The CDR3 DNA sequence: TGTGCCAGCGGAGGGGGGGAAAACATTCAGTACTTC. J is TRBJ2-4 and V is TRBV7-9; possibly TRBD2 for D (7 bases). There are 12 residues in the CDR3. Per germline, CDR1 SEHNR and CDR2 FQNEAQ (reference sequence). The V end lost 8 bases, the J end lost 5 bases, and 10 bases lay between the germline ends.

The sample holds many counts of this clonotype. The chain has TRBV29-1 and TRBJ2-7; possible D gene TRBD1, 7 bases. V dropped 7 bases and J dropped 3 bases, with 10 bases sitting between them. Germline V gives CDR1 SQVTM, CDR2 ANQGSEA. The CDR3 has 11 residues. This CDR3 reads CSGGDSYEQYF. DNA of the CDR3: TGCAGCGGCGGGGACAGCTACGAGCAGTACTTC.

This clonotype came up many times. The rearrangement uses TRBV9 and TRBJ2-1, with 7 bases aligning to TRBD2. This CDR3 is 12 amino acids long. V lost 4 bases, J lost 9 bases, and 4 bases stayed unmatched. CDR1 and CDR2 (germline): SGDLS, YYNGEE. CDR3 protein: CASSLGGTEQFF. CDR3 nucleotide sequence: TGTGCCAGCAGCCTCGGGGGGACTGAGCAGTTCTTC.

This clonotype occurred many times. V is TRBV20-1 and J is TRBJ1-2, with D uncertain. Per the germline V gene, CDR1 is DFQATT and CDR2 is SNEGSKA (reference sequence). Trimming cost V 0 bases and J 1 base, with 12 bases left between them. The CDR3 contains 15 residues. CDR3 nucleotide sequence: TGCAGTGCTAGAGACACCCGAGATTTTAACTATGGCTACACCTTC. As protein: CSARDTRDFNYGYTF.

This clonotype was observed many times. CDR3 sequence reads: CASSFYTGSYNEQFF. In DNA, the CDR3 is TGTGCCAGCAGTTTTTATACAGGCTCCTACAATGAGCAGTTCTTC. The genes are TRBV27 and TRBJ2-1; tentatively, D is TRBD1 (5 bases). The V end was cut by 3 bases, the J end by 0 bases, with 9 bases between. Germline V gene sequence: CDR1 MNHEY, CDR2 SMNVEV (reference sequence). The CDR3 is 15 residues long.

This clonotype occurred a few times. CDR3 DNA sequence: TGTGCCAGCAGCCCCCTGACACCTACCTACGAGCAGTACTTC. Its translation is CASSPLTPTYEQYF. V usage is TRBV7-2 and J usage is TRBJ2-7; no firm D call. V was cut by 5 bases and J by 2 bases, with 13 bases left in between. The CDR3 runs 14 residues. Germline V gene lookup returns CDR1 SGHTA and CDR2 FQGNSA.

This clonotype was observed many times. The gene calls are TRBV7-9 and TRBJ2-3; no clear D gene. Looked up from germline, CDR1 is SEHNR and CDR2 is FQNEAQ (reference sequence). V lost 3 bases and J 4 bases, leaving 5 bases between the germline ends. CDR3 length: 12 residues. The CDR3 bases are TGTGCCAGCAGCTTTAGAGCAGATACGCAGTATTTT. It specifies CASSFRADTQYF. Complete variable domain (other parts from reference TRBV7-9 and TRBJ2-3): DTGVSQNPRHKITKRGQNVTFRCDPISEHNRLYWYRQTLGQGPEFLTYFQNEAQLEKSRLLSDRFSAERPKGSFSTLEIQRTEQGDSAMYLCASSFRADTQYFGPGTRLTVL.